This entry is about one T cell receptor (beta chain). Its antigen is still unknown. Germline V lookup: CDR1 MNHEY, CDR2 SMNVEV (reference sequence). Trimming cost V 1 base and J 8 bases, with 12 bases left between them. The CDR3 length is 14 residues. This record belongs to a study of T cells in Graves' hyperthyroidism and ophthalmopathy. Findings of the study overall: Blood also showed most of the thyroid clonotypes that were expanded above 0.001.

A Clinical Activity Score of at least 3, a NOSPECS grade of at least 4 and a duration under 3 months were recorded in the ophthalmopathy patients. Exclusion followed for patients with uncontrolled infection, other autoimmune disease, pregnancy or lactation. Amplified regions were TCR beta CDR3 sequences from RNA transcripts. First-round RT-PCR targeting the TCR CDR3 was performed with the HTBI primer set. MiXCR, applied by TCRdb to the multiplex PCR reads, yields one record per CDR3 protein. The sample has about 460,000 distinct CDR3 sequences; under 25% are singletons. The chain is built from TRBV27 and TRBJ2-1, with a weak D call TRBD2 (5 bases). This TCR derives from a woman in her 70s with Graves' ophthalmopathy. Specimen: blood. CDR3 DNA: TGTGCCAGCAGTTTATTGTCGGGGAGCGATGAGCAGTTCTTC. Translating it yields CASSLLSGSDEQFF.